The T cell receptor beta chain described here comes from a study of metastatic and nonmetastatic thyroid tumors. Overall study: Repertoires from malignant and benign thyroid patients were compared across blood and tumor or nodule tissue. Study observations and caveats: Benign nodules were reported to have significantly lower TCR beta diversity than malignant thyroid tumors, in blood and tumor.

MiXCR was used by TCRdb to re-call the PCR reads. This table has about 10,000 clones, under 35% appearing once. CDR1 is MNHEY and CDR2 is SMNVEV in the germline V gene (reference sequence). The CDR3 has 15 amino acids. This clone was counted a few times. Its antigen is currently unknown. The junction and the germline gene differ at one end; a read error may be behind it. Patients underwent thyroid surgery, and none had received any treatment before it. This clonotype was sampled from a female donor with papillary thyroid cancer or a benign thyroid nodule (not recorded which). Some clones in this sample may be carry-over from other donors' samples. This sequence joins TRBV27 and TRBJ1-4; no reliable D call. The sample consisted of tumor tissue. This CDR3 reads CAIKRASATNEKLFF. The CDR3 DNA reads as TGTGCCATCAAGCGGGCCTCCGCAACTAATGAAAAGCTGTTTTTT.